These T cell receptor beta chains were read from a single sample in a study of brain T cells in children with intractable seizures. Here immunoSEQ multiplex PCR was the method, and the copy in TCRdb shows in-frame clones only, minus some. The sample contains about 340,000 clones, roughly 92% of which appear only once. The sample in question was peripheral blood, obtained roughly 5 months after surgery. These receptors were obtained from a boy in the first two years of life with tuberous sclerosis and intractable seizures. The CDR3 runs from the conserved cysteine through the conserved F or W. Each record gives: V gene, D gene, J gene, clone size, CDR3 DNA, CDR3 protein. A D gene is named only where the DNA matches it firmly. Not all rows give a size; the values are once, few, many and, for expanded clones, a class.

V gene: TRBV19; D gene: NA; J gene: TRBJ2-5; clone size: NA; CDR3 DNA: TGTGCCAGTAGTATGTCCGGGGGTAAAGAGACCCAGTACTTC; CDR3 protein: CASSMSGGKETQYF
V gene: TRBV27; D gene: NA; J gene: TRBJ1-1; clone size: NA; CDR3 DNA: TGTGCCAGCAAAAGGACGGGGTGGACTGAAGCTTTCTTT; CDR3 protein: CASKRTGWTEAFF
V gene: TRBV7-9; D gene: NA; J gene: TRBJ2-5; clone size: NA; CDR3 DNA: TGTGCCAGCAGCTCCTTCCGGGTCCACCAAGAGACCCAGTACTTC; CDR3 protein: CASSSFRVHQETQYF
V gene: TRBV4-1; D gene: NA; J gene: TRBJ2-3; clone size: NA; CDR3 DNA: TGCGCCAGCAGCCAAGGCAGGGGCATCGCGAGCGGCGGCGGGGATACGCAGTATTTT; CDR3 protein: CASSQGRGIASGGGDTQYF
V gene: TRBV25-1; D gene: NA; J gene: TRBJ2-7; clone size: NA; CDR3 DNA: TGTGCCAGCAGTGAATTTGGTTCCTACGAGCAGTACTTC; CDR3 protein: CASSEFGSYEQYF
V gene: TRBV2; D gene: NA; J gene: TRBJ2-1; clone size: NA; CDR3 DNA: TGTGCCAGCAGTGAAGCTACCGGGACGACGCGGTGGAATGAGCAGTTCTTC; CDR3 protein: CASSEATGTTRWNEQFF
V gene: TRBV6-5; D gene: NA; J gene: TRBJ2-2; clone size: NA; CDR3 DNA: TGTGCCAGCAGTTACTCGCTGGAACCCGGGGAGCTGTTTTTT; CDR3 protein: CASSYSLEPGELFF
V gene: TRBV11-2; D gene: TRBD2; J gene: TRBJ2-7; clone size: NA; CDR3 DNA: TGTGCCAGCAGCCATCGGACTAGCGGGGGGACTTACGAGCAGTACTTC; CDR3 protein: CASSHRTSGGTYEQYF
V gene: TRBV19; D gene: TRBD2; J gene: TRBJ2-1; clone size: NA; CDR3 DNA: TGTGCCAGTAGGAGGCTAGCGGGAGATAAATCCCTCAATGAGCAGTTCTTC; CDR3 protein: CASRRLAGDKSLNEQFF
V gene: TRBV18; D gene: NA; J gene: TRBJ1-1; clone size: NA; CDR3 DNA: TGTGCCAGCTCACGGGGGGATTCGTCTGAAGCTTTCTTT; CDR3 protein: CASSRGDSSEAFF
V gene: TRBV4-2; D gene: TRBD1; J gene: TRBJ1-4; clone size: NA; CDR3 DNA: TGTGCCAGCAGCCAAGAGTCCGGGACAGGGAATGAAAAACTGTTTTTT; CDR3 protein: CASSQESGTGNEKLFF
V gene: TRBV4-1; D gene: NA; J gene: TRBJ2-1; clone size: NA; CDR3 DNA: TGCGCCAGCAGCCAGGACACCAGCTCCTACAATGAGCAGTTCTTC; CDR3 protein: CASSQDTSSYNEQFF
V gene: TRBV18; D gene: NA; J gene: TRBJ1-2; clone size: NA; CDR3 DNA: TGTGCCAGCGAACCCCCCGACTCCTATGGCTACACCTTC; CDR3 protein: CASEPPDSYGYTF
V gene: TRBV9; D gene: NA; J gene: TRBJ1-6; clone size: once; CDR3 DNA: TGTGCCAGCAGCTCCGGCGGGGGAATCGGTTCACCCCTCCACTTT; CDR3 protein: CASSSGGGIGSPLHF
V gene: TRBV5-6; D gene: TRBD1; J gene: TRBJ2-1; clone size: NA; CDR3 DNA: TGTGCCAGCAGCCGGACAGGGTACAGTGAGCAGTTCTTC; CDR3 protein: CASSRTGYSEQFF
V gene: TRBV7-2; D gene: TRBD2; J gene: TRBJ2-1; clone size: NA; CDR3 DNA: TGTGCCAGCAGCTTAGGACTAGCGGGGATTTTCGGTGAGCAGTTCTTC; CDR3 protein: CASSLGLAGIFGEQFF
V gene: TRBV18; D gene: NA; J gene: TRBJ1-4; clone size: NA; CDR3 DNA: TGTGCCAGCTCACTTCCGACAGCAAAGAACGAAAAACTGTTTTTT; CDR3 protein: CASSLPTAKNEKLFF
V gene: TRBV3-1/TRBV3-2; D gene: NA; J gene: TRBJ2-3; clone size: NA; CDR3 DNA: TGTGCCAGCAGCCAAGTGGATACGCAGTATTTT; CDR3 protein: CASSQVDTQYF
V gene: TRBV24-1; D gene: TRBD2; J gene: TRBJ2-1; clone size: once; CDR3 DNA: TGTGCCACCAGTGGTTTGGTAGCGGGAGATGAGCAGTTCTTC; CDR3 protein: CATSGLVAGDEQFF
V gene: TRBV4-2; D gene: TRBD2; J gene: TRBJ2-2; clone size: NA; CDR3 DNA: TGTGCCAGCAGTCAAGATGGGGCTAGCGGGGGGGCTAAGACCGGGGAGCTGTTTTTT; CDR3 protein: CASSQDGASGGAKTGELFF
V gene: TRBV11-1; D gene: NA; J gene: TRBJ1-6; clone size: NA; CDR3 DNA: TGTGCCAGCAGCTTAGGTTCGGGCGGACCATCACCCCTCCACTTT; CDR3 protein: CASSLGSGGPSPLHF
V gene: TRBV10-3; D gene: TRBD2; J gene: TRBJ2-7; clone size: NA; CDR3 DNA: TGTGCCATCAGTGAGGTATTAGCGGGAGTAGTTGATCGAGGGGTTGAGCAGTACTTC; CDR3 protein: CAISEVLAGVVDRGVEQYF
V gene: TRBV18; D gene: TRBD2; J gene: TRBJ2-1; clone size: NA; CDR3 DNA: TGTGCCAGCTCCCGAACTAGCGGGAGAGGCGGTGAGCAGTTCTTC; CDR3 protein: CASSRTSGRGGEQFF
V gene: TRBV4-1; D gene: NA; J gene: TRBJ1-5; clone size: NA; CDR3 DNA: TGCGCCAGCAGCCATGCGGGGAGGGATCAGCCCCAGCATTTT; CDR3 protein: CASSHAGRDQPQHF
V gene: TRBV23-1; D gene: NA; J gene: TRBJ1-4; clone size: NA; CDR3 DNA: TGCGCCAGCAGTCAATCTCCGCAGGGTGGAAAACTGTTTTTT; CDR3 protein: CASSQSPQGGKLFF
V gene: TRBV7-9; D gene: NA; J gene: TRBJ1-5; clone size: NA; CDR3 DNA: TGTGCCAGCAGCTTAGTTGTTAGGGATCAGCCCCAGCATTTT; CDR3 protein: CASSLVVRDQPQHF
V gene: TRBV30; D gene: NA; J gene: TRBJ1-2; clone size: NA; CDR3 DNA: TGTGCCTGGAGTGTAAGCGGGGCTGGCTACACCTTC; CDR3 protein: CAWSVSGAGYTF
V gene: TRBV18; D gene: NA; J gene: TRBJ2-3; clone size: once; CDR3 DNA: TGTGCCAGCTCACCGAAGGGGGGCGCAGATACGCAGTATTTT; CDR3 protein: CASSPKGGADTQYF
V gene: TRBV7-3; D gene: TRBD2; J gene: TRBJ2-1; clone size: NA; CDR3 DNA: TGTGCCAGCAGCTTATTCTGGGCCGGGACTAGCGCCAACAATGAGCAGTTCTTC; CDR3 protein: CASSLFWAGTSANNEQFF
V gene: TRBV10-2; D gene: TRBD1; J gene: TRBJ2-7; clone size: NA; CDR3 DNA: TGCGCCAGCAGGTCCGGACAGGGAATTTCGGCCTACGAGCAGTACTTC; CDR3 protein: CASRSGQGISAYEQYF
V gene: TRBV7-8; D gene: TRBD1; J gene: TRBJ2-2; clone size: NA; CDR3 DNA: TGTGCCAGCAGCTTATCTGGGACAGGGCGGACAAAATTTACCGGGGAGCTGTTTTTT; CDR3 protein: CASSLSGTGRTKFTGELFF
V gene: TRBV11-2; D gene: NA; J gene: TRBJ1-1; clone size: NA; CDR3 DNA: TGTGCCAGCAGCGAACGGGATTCAGGGAACACTGAAGCTTTCTTT; CDR3 protein: CASSERDSGNTEAFF
V gene: TRBV4-1; D gene: NA; J gene: TRBJ2-3; clone size: NA; CDR3 DNA: TGCGCCAGCAGCCAAGTTCGCCGACTAGGAAAGTTGGATACGCAGTATTTT; CDR3 protein: CASSQVRRLGKLDTQYF
V gene: TRBV7-8; D gene: TRBD2; J gene: TRBJ2-5; clone size: NA; CDR3 DNA: TGTGCCAGCAGCCAGCGGGGGGCGGGGGAGACCCAGTACTTC; CDR3 protein: CASSQRGAGETQYF
V gene: TRBV12-3/TRBV12-4; D gene: NA; J gene: TRBJ2-7; clone size: NA; CDR3 DNA: TGTGCCAGCAGCCCATCCTACGAGCAGTACTTC; CDR3 protein: CASSPSYEQYF
V gene: TRBV2; D gene: TRBD1; J gene: TRBJ1-2; clone size: NA; CDR3 DNA: TGTGCCAGCAGTGTCCGGGACAGGGTCTATGGCTACACCTTC; CDR3 protein: CASSVRDRVYGYTF
V gene: TRBV7-8; D gene: NA; J gene: TRBJ2-7; clone size: NA; CDR3 DNA: TGTGCCAGCAGCTTAGGGGGCGACGAGCAGTACTTC; CDR3 protein: CASSLGGDEQYF
V gene: TRBV19; D gene: NA; J gene: TRBJ1-1; clone size: NA; CDR3 DNA: TGTGCCAGTATTGACGGTTGGCAGCCGGACACTGAAGCTTTCTTT; CDR3 protein: CASIDGWQPDTEAFF
V gene: TRBV27; D gene: TRBD2; J gene: TRBJ2-1; clone size: NA; CDR3 DNA: TGTGCCAGCAGTCGTAGACCTGTGTCGGGAGGGCTTCGCAATGAGCAGTTCTTC; CDR3 protein: CASSRRPVSGGLRNEQFF
V gene: TRBV11-1; D gene: NA; J gene: TRBJ2-1; clone size: NA; CDR3 DNA: TGTGCCAGCAGCCAGGACTCCCAATTCAATGAGCAGTTCTTC; CDR3 protein: CASSQDSQFNEQFF